What follows are 21 T cell receptor beta chains derived from one specimen sequenced in a study of T-cell reconstitution after alpha-beta-depleted transplantation in children. Construction of the TCRbeta library involved unique molecular identifiers. TCRdb itself ran the PCR reads through MiXCR, one entry per CDR3 protein. The sample holds 360,000 or so distinct CDR3 sequences, 20% seen once. Sequencing was performed on PBMCs from the stem cell graft donor, taken from the stem cell graft. Source of these receptors: a human donor who donated a stem cell graft to a child with acute myeloid leukemia.

V gene TRBV7-2 combines with J gene TRBJ2-5, with 10 bases fitting TRBD2. Unmatched junction bases numbered 5, after V lost 2 bases and J lost 5 bases. CDR1 and CDR2 from the germline V gene are SGHTA and FQGNSA. The CDR3 totals 15 residues. The CDR3 spells CASSLLAGEVETQYF. The CDR3 region has the DNA TGTGCCAGCAGCTTACTAGCGGGAGAGGTGGAGACCCAGTACTTC.

This clonotype was found many times. The V gene is TRBV20-1, the J gene TRBJ2-1, with 8 bases aligning to TRBD2. The germline gives CDR1 DFQATT, CDR2 SNEGSKA (reference sequence). The length of the CDR3 is 16 residues. J lost 7 bases, V lost 3 bases, and 14 bases had no gene match. Here the CDR3 DNA reads TGCAGTGCTAGGGCACCAAGCGGGAGTGATAGAAATGAGCAGTTCTTC. Translation gives CSARAPSGSDRNEQFF.

This clonotype appeared a few times. Its ends do not fully match the called genes, so a read error is possible. The chain carries TRBV5-1 and TRBJ2-1, with a weak D call TRBD2 (5 bases). This CDR3 spans 14 amino acids. CDR1 is SGHRS, CDR2 YFSETQ, per germline. The CDR3 spells CASSLGSQTNEQFF. As DNA, the CDR3 is TGTGCCAGCAGCTTGGGGAGCCAGACCAATGAGCAGTTCTTC.

This chain connects TRBV12-3 or TRBV12-4 to TRBJ1-4; no clear D. This CDR3 is built from 12 residues. The ends were cut back, 6 bases at V and 8 bases at J, with 10 bases in the middle. CDR3 in amino acids: CASRAEGEKLFF. DNA for the CDR3: TGTGCCAGCAGGGCAGAAGGGGAAAAACTGTTTTTT.

The V call is TRBV7-2, the J call TRBJ2-3; 8 nucleotides agree with TRBD2. Trimming removed 4 bases from V and 2 bases from J; junction bases left unmatched: 5. In germline, CDR1 is SGHTA, CDR2 FQGNSA. The CDR3 is 15 amino acids. This CDR3 reads CASSYLAGPTDTQYF. The DNA of the CDR3 is TGTGCCAGCAGCTATTTAGCGGGGCCCACAGATACGCAGTATTTT.

The V gene is TRBV27, the J gene TRBJ2-3, with TRBD2 matching 7 bases. The CDR3 extends over 15 amino acids. V lost 2 bases, J lost 0 bases, and 2 bases stayed unmatched. The germline CDR1 and CDR2 sequences are MNHEY and SMNVEV (reference sequence). The CDR3 nucleotides read TGTGCCAGCAGTTTAATGGGACTAAGCACAGATACGCAGTATTTT. Its protein is CASSLMGLSTDTQYF.

The rearrangement uses TRBV6-2 or TRBV6-3 and TRBJ2-3; D tentatively fits TRBD1 or TRBD2 (5 bases each). Germline lookup yields CDR1 MNHEY and CDR2 SVGEGT. CDR3 size: 15 residues. V was cut by 8 bases and J by 2 bases, with 17 bases left in between. The CDR3 is CASSGPGRTTDTQYF. In DNA form, the CDR3 reads TGTGCCAGCTCAGGTCCAGGGAGAACCACAGATACGCAGTATTTT.

This sequence joins TRBV7-6 and TRBJ2-1; 9 bases are shared with TRBD1. The CDR3 has 22 residues. Germline values: CDR1 SGHVS, CDR2 FNYEAQ. The V gene end was trimmed by 2 bases and the J gene end by 0 bases; junction bases not matched to a gene: 20. The CDR3 protein is CASSLKASGTGYPRHSYNEQFF. The CDR3 nucleotides are TGTGCCAGCAGCTTAAAAGCCTCCGGGACAGGGTACCCTCGTCACTCCTACAATGAGCAGTTCTTC.

This clonotype was seen ten or more times. The genes are TRBV29-1 and TRBJ1-3; D uncertain. This CDR3 region has 13 residues. Trimming left V 4 bases short and J 0 bases short, with 7 bases between. Germline CDR1 SQVTM, CDR2 ANQGSEA. CDR3 sequence reads: CSVGPNSGNTIYF. As DNA, the CDR3 is TGCAGCGTTGGACCGAACTCTGGAAACACCATATATTTT.

The rearrangement uses TRBV15 and TRBJ2-1, with D perhaps matching TRBD1 (6 bases). There are 13 residues in the CDR3. V lost 4 bases and J lost 8, with 12 bases in between. CDR1 and CDR2 (germline): LNHNV, YYDKDF (reference sequence). The CDR3 region has the DNA TGTGCCACCAGCACGGGACACGGGGATGAGCAGTTCTTC. Amino acid sequence: CATSTGHGDEQFF.

There are a few counts of this clonotype. The V gene is TRBV11-2, the J gene TRBJ1-1; tentative D call: TRBD1 (6 bases). The length of the CDR3 is 14 residues. V dropped 3 bases and J dropped 1 base, with 9 bases sitting between them. Per germline, CDR1 SGHAT and CDR2 FQNNGV. The CDR3 nucleotides are TGTGCCAGCAGCTTCCAGGGGCCGAACACTGAAGCTTTCTTT. This codes for CASSFQGPNTEAFF.

As concerns this clonotype: A read error may be the cause here, since a much bigger clone is one base away. The CDR3 DNA is TGTGCCAGCAGTATTGGGCCTTACGAGAAGTACTTC. Protein product: CASSIGPYEKYF. The gene calls are TRBV12-3 or TRBV12-4 and TRBJ2-7; D gene ambiguous. CDR3 size: 12 residues.

This clonotype came up a few times. The chain carries TRBV20-1 and TRBJ2-1; 7 bases are shared with TRBD2. Germline V gene lookup returns CDR1 DFQATT and CDR2 SNEGSKA (reference sequence). V lost 6 bases and J lost 0; bases outside the gene matches: 17. This CDR3 comprises 18 residues. The chain's CDR3 is CSAKGGGRTGYSYNEQFF. In DNA form, the CDR3 reads TGCAGTGCAAAAGGCGGGGGACGTACGGGCTACTCCTACAATGAGCAGTTCTTC.

This chain joins TRBV5-1 and TRBJ2-7, with a possible D match to TRBD1 (6 bases). CDR3 length: 14 residues. Germline V CDR1 and CDR2: SGHRS, YFSETQ. The V end was cut by 2 bases, the J end by 0 bases, with 9 bases between. The CDR3 reads CASSLGDTSYEQYF. The CDR3 DNA reads as TGCGCCAGCAGCTTAGGGGACACCTCCTACGAGCAGTACTTC. Looking up the rest from reference TRBV5-1 and TRBJ2-7 gives the full variable domain: KAGVTQTPRYLIKTRGQQVTLSCSPISGHRSVSWYQQTPGQGLQFLFEYFSETQRNKGNFPGRFSGRQFSNSRSEMNVSTLELGDSALYLCASSLGDTSYEQYFGPGTRLTVT.

This clonotype was detected only a few times. The chain joins TRBV7-9 to TRBJ2-1; possibly TRBD1 for D (6 bases). Germline V CDR1 and CDR2: SEHNR, FQNEAQ (reference sequence). V was cut by 7 bases and J by 9 bases, with 13 bases left in between. This CDR3 comprises 12 residues. The CDR3 sequence is CASKGDVGEQFF. CDR3 coding DNA: TGTGCCAGCAAGGGGGACGTTGGTGAGCAGTTCTTC.

The chain is built from TRBV28 and TRBJ1-4, with D tentatively TRBD1 (5 bases). V was pared by 4 bases and J by 14 bases, with 14 bases between. Per germline, CDR1 MDHEN and CDR2 SYDVKM. CDR3 length: 12 amino acids. CDR3 sequence reads: CASSYTPGGLFF. CDR3 nucleotide sequence: TGTGCCAGCAGTTACACCCCGGGGGGGCTGTTTTTT.

This chain joins TRBV5-1 and TRBJ2-7; D possibly corresponds to TRBD1 (7 bases). This CDR3 spans 15 amino acids. Germline assignment: CDR1 SGHRS and CDR2 YFSETQ. V lost 1 base and J lost 5, with 16 bases in between. The CDR3 protein is CASSLSGQTRHEQYF. CDR3 DNA sequence: TGCGCCAGCAGCTTGTCGGGACAGACTAGACACGAGCAGTACTTC. Full variable domain (outside the CDR3, taken from reference TRBV5-1 and TRBJ2-7): KAGVTQTPRYLIKTRGQQVTLSCSPISGHRSVSWYQQTPGQGLQFLFEYFSETQRNKGNFPGRFSGRQFSNSRSEMNVSTLELGDSALYLCASSLSGQTRHEQYFGPGTRLTVT.

This clonotype was seen a handful of times. The rearrangement uses TRBV12-3 or TRBV12-4 and TRBJ2-1, with 15 bases fitting TRBD2. This CDR3 is 15 amino acids long. The trim removed 5 bases at V and 6 bases at J, leaving 2 bases unmatched. CDR3 nucleotides: TGTGCCAGCAGTAGGACTAGCGGGAGGGTCAATGAGCAGTTCTTC. Amino acids: CASSRTSGRVNEQFF.

V gene TRBV2 combines with J gene TRBJ1-1; D remains ambiguous. Germline CDR1 is SNHLY and CDR2 is FYNNEI. CDR3 length equals 13 residues. Trimming took 6 bases from V and 0 from J, leaving 8 bases between them. Written as DNA, the CDR3 is TGTGCCAGCAGGCTCCGGTTGAACACTGAAGCTTTCTTT. Translated, it gives CASRLRLNTEAFF.

The chain is built from TRBV12-3 or TRBV12-4 and TRBJ2-5; D may correspond to TRBD1 or TRBD2 (5 bases each). The CDR3 is made up of 15 amino acids. The V end was cut by 3 bases, the J end by 4 bases, with 15 bases between. CDR3: CASSLMGAGTETQYF. The CDR3, as DNA: TGTGCCAGCAGTTTGATGGGAGCTGGGACAGAGACCCAGTACTTC.

This clonotype has just a few counts. The J gene is TRBJ1-2, the V gene TRBV9; D gene ambiguous. The V end was cut by 0 bases, the J end by 4 bases, with 16 bases between. Germline CDR1 reads SGDLS; CDR2 reads YYNGEE. This CDR3 comprises 16 residues. For the CDR3, the DNA is TGTGCCAGCAGCGTAGAAGTCGGTGAGGTGGCCTATGGCTACACCTTC. This sequence encodes CASSVEVGEVAYGYTF.